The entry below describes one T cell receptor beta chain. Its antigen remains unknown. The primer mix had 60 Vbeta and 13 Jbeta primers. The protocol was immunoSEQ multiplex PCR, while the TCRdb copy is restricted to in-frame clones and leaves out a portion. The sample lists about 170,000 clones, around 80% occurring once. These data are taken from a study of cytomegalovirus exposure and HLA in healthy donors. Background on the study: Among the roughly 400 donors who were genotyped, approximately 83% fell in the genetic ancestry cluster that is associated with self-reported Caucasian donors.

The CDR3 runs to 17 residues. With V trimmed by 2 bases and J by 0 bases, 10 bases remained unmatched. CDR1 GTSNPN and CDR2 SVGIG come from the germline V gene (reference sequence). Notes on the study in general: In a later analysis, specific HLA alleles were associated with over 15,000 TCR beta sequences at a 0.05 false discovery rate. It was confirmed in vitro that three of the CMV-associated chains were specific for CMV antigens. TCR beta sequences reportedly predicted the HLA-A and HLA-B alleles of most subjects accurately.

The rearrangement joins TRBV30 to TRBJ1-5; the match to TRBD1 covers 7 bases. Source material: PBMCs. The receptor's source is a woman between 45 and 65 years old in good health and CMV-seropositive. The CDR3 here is CAWSTPSTGDSNQPQHF. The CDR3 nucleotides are TGTGCCTGGAGTACACCATCTACAGGGGATAGCAATCAGCCCCAGCATTTT.